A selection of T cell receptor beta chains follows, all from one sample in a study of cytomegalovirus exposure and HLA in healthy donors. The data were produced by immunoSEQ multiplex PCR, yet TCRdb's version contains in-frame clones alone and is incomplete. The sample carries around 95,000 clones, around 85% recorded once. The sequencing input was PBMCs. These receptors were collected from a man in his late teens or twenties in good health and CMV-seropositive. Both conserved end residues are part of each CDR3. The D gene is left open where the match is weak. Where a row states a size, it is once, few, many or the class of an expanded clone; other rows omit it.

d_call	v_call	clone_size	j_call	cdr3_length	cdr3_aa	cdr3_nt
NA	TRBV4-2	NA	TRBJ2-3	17	CASSQDPRRREPDTQYF	TGTGCCAGCAGCCAAGATCCTAGAAGGCGGGAACCAGATACGCAGTATTTT
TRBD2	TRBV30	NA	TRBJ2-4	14	CAWSGGAGKNIQYF	TGTGCCTGGAGCGGGGGGGCCGGCAAAAACATTCAGTACTTC
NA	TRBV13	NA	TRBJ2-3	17	CASSLGLWGQGTDTQYF	TGTGCCAGCAGCTTAGGCCTGTGGGGGCAGGGCACAGATACGCAGTATTTT
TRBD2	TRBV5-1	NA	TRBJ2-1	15	CASSLAAGLNNEQFF	TGCGCCAGCAGCTTGGCAGCGGGACTTAACAATGAGCAGTTCTTC
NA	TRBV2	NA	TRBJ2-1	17	CASSPRVGTVRFGEQFF	TGTGCCAGCAGTCCCAGGGTGGGCACTGTTAGGTTTGGTGAGCAGTTCTTC
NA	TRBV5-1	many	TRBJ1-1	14	CASSSDSSNTEAFF	TGCGCCAGCAGCTCGGACAGCTCGAACACTGAAGCTTTCTTT
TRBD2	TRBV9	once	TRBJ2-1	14	CASTGRDSSNEQFF	TGTGCCAGCACCGGGAGGGACTCCTCAAATGAGCAGTTCTTC
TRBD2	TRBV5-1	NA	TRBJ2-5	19	CASSLVGPGLAVLQETQYF	TGCGCCAGCAGCTTGGTCGGGCCGGGACTAGCGGTCCTCCAAGAGACCCAGTACTTC
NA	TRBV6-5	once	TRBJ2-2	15	CASSSPGRNTGELFF	TGTGCCAGCAGTTCACCGGGTCGGAACACCGGGGAGCTGTTTTTT
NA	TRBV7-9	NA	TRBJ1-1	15	CASSSTLGGYTEAFF	TGTGCCAGCAGCTCCACACTAGGGGGTTACACTGAAGCTTTCTTT
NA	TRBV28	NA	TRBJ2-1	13	CASGGIGYNEQFF	TGTGCCAGCGGCGGGATAGGGTACAATGAGCAGTTCTTC
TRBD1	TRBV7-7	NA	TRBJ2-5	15	CASSPGTGGWETQYF	TGTGCCAGCAGCCCCGGGACAGGGGGGTGGGAGACCCAGTACTTC
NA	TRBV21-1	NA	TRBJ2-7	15	CASSRKQGLSYEQYF	TGTGCCAGCAGCAGAAAACAGGGGTTATCCTACGAGCAGTACTTC
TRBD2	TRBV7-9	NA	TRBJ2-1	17	CASSPPRSGRRYNEQFF	TGTGCCAGCAGCCCACCCCGCAGCGGGAGACGTTACAATGAGCAGTTCTTC
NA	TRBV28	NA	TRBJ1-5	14	CASSLYRVNQPQHF	TGTGCCAGCAGTCTTTACAGGGTCAATCAGCCCCAGCATTTT
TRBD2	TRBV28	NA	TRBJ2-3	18	CASSASAGVSPFTDTQYF	TGTGCCAGCAGTGCCTCGGCGGGGGTTTCCCCATTCACAGATACGCAGTATTTT
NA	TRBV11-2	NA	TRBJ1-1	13	CASSFSRNTEAFF	TGTGCCAGCAGCTTCTCGAGGAACACTGAAGCTTTCTTT